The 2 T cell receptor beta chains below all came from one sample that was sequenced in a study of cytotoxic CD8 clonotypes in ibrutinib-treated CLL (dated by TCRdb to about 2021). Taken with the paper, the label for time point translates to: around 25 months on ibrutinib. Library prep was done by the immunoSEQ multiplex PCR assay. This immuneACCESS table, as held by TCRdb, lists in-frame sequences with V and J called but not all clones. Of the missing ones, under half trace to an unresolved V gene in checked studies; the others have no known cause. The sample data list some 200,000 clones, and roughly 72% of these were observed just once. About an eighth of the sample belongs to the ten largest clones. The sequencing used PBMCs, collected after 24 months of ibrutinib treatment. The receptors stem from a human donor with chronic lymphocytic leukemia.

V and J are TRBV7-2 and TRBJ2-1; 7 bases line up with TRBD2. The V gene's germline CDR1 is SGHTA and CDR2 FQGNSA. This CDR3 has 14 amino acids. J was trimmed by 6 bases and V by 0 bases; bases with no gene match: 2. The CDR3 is CASSLAREANEQFF. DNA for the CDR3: TGTGCCAGCAGCTTAGCCCGGGAGGCCAATGAGCAGTTCTTC. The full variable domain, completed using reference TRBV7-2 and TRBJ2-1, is GAGVSQSPSNKVTEKGKDVELRCDPISGHTALYWYRQSLGQGLEFLIYFQGNSAPDKSGLPSDRFSAERTGGSVSTLTIQRTQQEDSAVYLCASSLAREANEQFFGPGTRLTVL.

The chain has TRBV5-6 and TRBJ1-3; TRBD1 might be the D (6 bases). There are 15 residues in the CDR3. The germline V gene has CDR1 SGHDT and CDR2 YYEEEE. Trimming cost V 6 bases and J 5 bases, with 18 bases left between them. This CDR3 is CASTALARGRNTIYF. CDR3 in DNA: TGTGCCAGCACCGCCCTTGCCAGGGGAAGAAACACCATATATTTT.